What follows are 12 T cell receptor beta chains derived from one specimen sequenced in a study of post-analysis software for immune sequencing data. Study-level results: In patients, five or six TRBV segments were more frequent than in controls, with TRBV5-6, TRBV5-1 and TRBV20-1 among them.

No antigen is known for these receptors. Unique-molecular-identifier-tagged TCR beta cDNA libraries were used. Each CDR3 protein gets one entry after TCRdb re-called the PCR reads with MiXCR. The table lists about 760,000 distinct CDR3 sequences, approximately 30% of them singletons, with around 0.56% in the top ten. The source material was blood. The receptors stem from a girl between 5 and 17 years old with multiple sclerosis.

The chain links TRBV9 to TRBJ2-1, with TRBD2 as a possible D gene (6 bases). This CDR3 spans 13 amino acids. CDR1 and CDR2 from the germline V gene are SGDLS and YYNGEE. V was shortened by 2 bases and J by 10 bases, with 13 bases between the two germline ends. The CDR3 region has the DNA TGTGCCAGCAGCGTTGATCGCCGGGGGGAGCAGTTCTTC. Amino acid sequence: CASSVDRRGEQFF. The variable domain in full, with the rest retrieved from reference TRBV9 and TRBJ2-1, is DSGVTQTPKHLITATGQRVTLRCSPRSGDLSVYWYQQSLDQGLQFLIQYYNGEERAKGNILERFSAQQFPDLHSELNLSSLELGDSALYFCASSVDRRGEQFFGPGTRLTVL.

There are a few counts of this clonotype. The chain employs TRBV28 and TRBJ2-7; TRBD1 might be the D (6 bases). Germline CDR1 reads MDHEN; CDR2 reads SYDVKM. The ends were cut back, 6 bases at V and 7 bases at J, with 22 bases in the middle. This CDR3 region has 15 residues. The CDR3 reads CASRLGGHSYGEQYF. The CDR3 DNA sequence: TGTGCCAGCAGGCTAGGGGGTCACAGCTACGGGGAGCAGTACTTC.

This clonotype has only a few counts. The rearrangement joins TRBV29-1 to TRBJ2-3, with 7 bases lining up with TRBD2. Germline-derived CDR1 and CDR2 are SQVTM and ANQGSEA. Trimming at V came to 3 bases and at J to 3 bases, leaving 9 bases not matched to a gene. The CDR3 totals 15 residues. CDR3 region: CSVDTGGSGTDTQYF. The CDR3 DNA sequence: TGCAGCGTTGACACCGGGGGTAGCGGGACAGATACGCAGTATTTT.

V gene TRBV25-1 combines with J gene TRBJ1-2; D unresolved. Germline CDR1 MGHDK, CDR2 SYGVNS. This CDR3 region has 12 residues. With 7 bases removed from V and 6 bases from J, the gap between germline ends came to 12 bases. In DNA form, the CDR3 reads TGTGCCAGCATGGGGTCGAGCCATGGCTACACCTTC. Amino acid sequence: CASMGSSHGYTF.

This clonotype has at least ten counts. The rearrangement joins TRBV6-2 or TRBV6-3 to TRBJ2-1; D remains unclear. This CDR3 is 11 amino acids long. Germline CDR1 is MNHEY and CDR2 is SVGEGT. Trimming removed 6 bases at V and 6 bases at J, with 6 bases between. This CDR3 is CASSYTNEQFF. The DNA of the CDR3 is TGTGCCAGCAGCTACACCAATGAGCAGTTCTTC.

The chain combines TRBV15 with TRBJ2-1; D might be TRBD2 (7 bases). V was clipped by 0 bases and J by 10 bases, with 10 bases between them. Germline loops: CDR1 LNHNV, CDR2 YYDKDF (reference sequence). The CDR3 is made up of 13 amino acids. The CDR3 spells CATSRDGGREQFF. Written as DNA, the CDR3 is TGTGCCACCAGCAGAGACGGGGGGCGCGAGCAGTTCTTC.

This clonotype was observed many times. The J gene is TRBJ1-2, the V gene TRBV29-1; D remains unclear. CDR3 length equals 11 residues. Trimming removed 1 base from V and 5 bases from J, with 5 bases in between. Germline-derived CDR1 and CDR2 are SQVTM and ANQGSEA. The CDR3 DNA sequence: TGCAGCGTTGAAGTGGGGTATGGCTACACCTTC. Its translation: CSVEVGYGYTF.

This clonotype was seen just once. The chain has TRBV19 and TRBJ1-5; D gene unclear. The CDR3 extends over 14 amino acids. Germline values: CDR1 LNHDA, CDR2 SQIVND (reference sequence). Trimming removed 7 bases at V and 2 bases at J, with 12 bases between. CDR3 nucleotide sequence: TGTGCCAGTAACCAGGCCGCCGGCAATCAGCCCCAGCATTTT. Translating it yields CASNQAAGNQPQHF.

At least ten counts were recorded for this clonotype. The chain employs TRBV20-1 and TRBJ2-7, with no clear D. With 6 bases removed from V and 1 base from J, the gap between germline ends came to 13 bases. The CDR3 totals 13 residues. The germline gives CDR1 DFQATT, CDR2 SNEGSKA (reference sequence). CDR3 DNA: TGCAGTGCGAGCTGGACGGGTTCCTACGAGCAGTACTTC. Translation: CSASWTGSYEQYF.

This sequence joins TRBV4-1 and TRBJ1-4; D remains ambiguous. Germline V gene lookup returns CDR1 MGHRA and CDR2 YSYEKL. V was cut by 0 bases and J by 4 bases, with 9 bases left in between. CDR3 length: 15 amino acids. As DNA, the CDR3 is TGCGCCAGCAGCCAAGAGGGCCGAGATAATGAAAAACTGTTTTTT. Translation gives CASSQEGRDNEKLFF.

This clonotype was counted only a few times. The chain uses TRBV2 and TRBJ2-3; 9 bases agree with TRBD2. V lost 9 bases to trimming and J lost 1 base; unmatched junction nucleotides: 8. The CDR3 contains 15 residues. Germline CDR1 SNHLY, CDR2 FYNNEI. CDR3 protein: CASFERGARTDTQYF. CDR3 nucleotide sequence: TGTGCCAGTTTCGAGCGGGGGGCCCGCACAGATACGCAGTATTTT.

This clonotype was seen more than once but under ten times. The rearrangement uses TRBV12-3 or TRBV12-4 and TRBJ1-2; 8 bases map to TRBD1. The CDR3 runs 13 residues. V lost 5 bases to trimming and J lost 5 bases; unmatched junction nucleotides: 4. The chain's CDR3 is CASSAGQGYGYTF. In nucleotides, the CDR3 is TGTGCCAGCAGTGCAGGACAGGGATATGGCTACACCTTC.